These 17 T cell receptor beta chains were sequenced from one sample in a study of naive and memory T cell subsets. The study's findings and limits: Especially in CD8 cells, naive repertoires contained a few larger clonotypes, possibly CD45RA-re-expressing memory cells.

An equimolar mix of two oligonucleotides served as the beta constant-region primer for TRBC1 and TRBC2. Ligated cDNA was amplified by four rounds of PCR with nested alpha and beta constant-region primers and SP2. Each CDR3 protein gets one entry after TCRdb re-called the UMI-ligation and nested PCR reads with MiXCR. Of about 90,000 distinct CDR3 sequences listed, roughly 12% are singletons. Their cognate antigens are unknown. Specimen: naive CD4+ T cells from blood. Receptors were obtained from a human donor in good health.

The chain joins TRBV28 to TRBJ1-2; D is undetermined. The CDR3 covers 14 residues. Trimming took 5 bases from V and 5 from J, leaving 15 bases between them. CDR1 MDHEN and CDR2 SYDVKM come from the germline V gene. DNA for the CDR3: TGTGCCAGCAGTCCCAGGACGGAGACGTATGGCTACACCTTC. Its protein product is CASSPRTETYGYTF.

The chain couples TRBV29-1 to TRBJ1-1, with D perhaps matching TRBD1 (5 bases). Between the trimmed V and J ends, which lost 7 bases and 1 base, there was a span of 13 bases. The CDR3 spans 13 residues. CDR1 is SQVTM, CDR2 ANQGSEA, per germline. The CDR3 here is CSAITGQNTEAFF. CDR3 DNA: TGCAGCGCCATTACAGGCCAGAACACTGAAGCTTTCTTT. Full variable domain (rest looked up from reference TRBV29-1 and TRBJ1-1): SAVISQKPSRDICQRGTSLTIQCQVDSQVTMMFWYRQQPGQSLTLIATANQGSEATYESGFVIDKFPISRPNLTFSTLTVSNMSPEDSSIYLCSAITGQNTEAFFGQGTRLTVV.

The CDR3 protein is CASRLAGSPNEQFF. The CDR3 DNA reads TGTGCCAGCAGGCTAGCGGGATCTCCCAATGAGCAGTTCTTC. The genes are TRBV6-2 or TRBV6-3 and TRBJ2-1; 9 bases fit TRBD2. CDR1 MNHEY and CDR2 SVGEGT come from the germline V gene. Losses at the gene ends were 6 bases for V and 6 bases for J; bases not matched to a gene: 6. The CDR3 sequence is 14 residues long.

The J gene is TRBJ2-1, the V gene TRBV4-2; D unclear. V was cut by 0 bases and J by 2 bases, with 11 bases left in between. CDR3 length: 16 amino acids. Germline CDR1 LGHNA, CDR2 YNFKEQ. CDR3 amino acids: CASSQDPRPPYNEQFF. CDR3 in DNA: TGTGCCAGCAGCCAAGACCCCCGCCCACCCTACAATGAGCAGTTCTTC.

There are many counts of this clonotype. This chain uses TRBV19 with TRBJ2-1; 9 bases align to TRBD2. V gave up 3 bases and J gave up 2 bases; unmatched junction bases: 5. The length of the CDR3 is 16 residues. CDR1 and CDR2 from the germline V gene are LNHDA and SQIVND (reference sequence). CDR3: CASSIGGGAPYNEQFF. The CDR3 nucleotides are TGTGCCAGTAGTATCGGCGGGGGGGCTCCCTACAATGAGCAGTTCTTC.

This CDR3 reads CACRANTEAFF. The DNA of the CDR3 is TGTGCCTGCAGGGCGAACACTGAAGCTTTCTTT. The chain is built from TRBV30 and TRBJ1-1, with D perhaps TRBD1 (5 bases). CDR1 GTSNPN and CDR2 SVGIG come from the germline V gene (reference sequence). The CDR3 has 11 amino acids. The V end lost 6 bases, the J end lost 1 base, and 6 bases lay between the germline ends.

V gene TRBV4-2 combines with J gene TRBJ2-3; 11 positions match TRBD2. With 1 base clipped from V and 11 bases from J, the junction kept 14 bases outside the gene matches. The CDR3 spans 17 residues. Looked up from germline, CDR1 is LGHNA and CDR2 is YNFKEQ. CDR3 DNA: TGTGCCAGCAGCCAAGGGAGTAGGACTAGCGGGTTTAGTATGCAGTATTTT. Protein sequence: CASSQGSRTSGFSMQYF.

Comment on this clonotype: Mismatch with germline at one junction end may stem from a read error. This sequence joins TRBV15 and TRBJ2-7; D is possibly TRBD1 (5 bases). CDR3 size: 13 residues. Germline CDR1 is LNHNV and CDR2 is YYDKDF (reference sequence). The CDR3 spells CATSRDQGRACSF. The CDR3 nucleotides are TGTGCCACCAGCAGAGATCAGGGCAGGGCCTGTAGCTTC.

The V and J genes are TRBV7-9 and TRBJ1-4; D is ambiguous. The germline V gene has CDR1 SEHNR and CDR2 FQNEAQ (reference sequence). The germline V and J ends were trimmed by 5 bases and 3 bases, with 13 bases remaining between them. The CDR3 length is 15 residues. The CDR3 nucleotides read TGTGCCAGCAGCACCCGACGTAATGCTAATGAAAAACTGTTTTTT. Amino acid sequence: CASSTRRNANEKLFF. The full variable domain, in which reference TRBV7-9 and TRBJ1-4 provide the parts outside the CDR3, is DTGVSQNPRHKITKRGQNVTFRCDPISEHNRLYWYRQTLGQGPEFLTYFQNEAQLEKSRLLSDRFSAERPKGSFSTLEIQRTEQGDSAMYLCASSTRRNANEKLFFGSGTQLSVL.

The table lists this clonotype with many counts. The chain recombines TRBV20-1 with TRBJ1-1; tentative D call: TRBD1 (6 bases). The ends were cut back, 4 bases at V and 0 bases at J, with 12 bases in the middle. CDR1 and CDR2 from the germline V gene are DFQATT and SNEGSKA (reference sequence). CDR3 length: 14 residues. Here the CDR3 DNA reads TGCAGTGCTACCGGTGGGGGGCTGAACACTGAAGCTTTCTTT. Translating it yields CSATGGGLNTEAFF.

This clonotype was detected a few times. The chain employs TRBV7-2 and TRBJ2-5, with TRBD2 identical over 7 bases. This CDR3 comprises 12 residues. In germline, CDR1 is SGHTA, CDR2 FQGNSA. V lost 11 bases and J lost 4; bases outside the gene matches: 7. CDR3 nucleotide sequence: TGTGCCGGAGAGCGGGACTCAGAGACCCAGTACTTC. Encoded protein: CAGERDSETQYF.

Here the CDR3 DNA reads TGTGCCAGCAGTTACGGGGTTATCCACTCACCCCTCCACTTT. It specifies CASSYGVIHSPLHF. J is TRBJ1-6 and V is TRBV6-5; D ambiguous. The CDR3 has 14 residues. Germline V lookup: CDR1 MNHEY, CDR2 SVGAGI. The V gene lost 2 bases and the J gene lost 10 bases, with 12 bases spanning the gap.

The chain couples TRBV29-1 to TRBJ2-7, with TRBD1 matching over 7 bases. There are 14 residues in the CDR3. In germline, CDR1 is SQVTM, CDR2 ANQGSEA. The V segment lost 6 bases and the J segment 1 base; nucleotides outside the gene matches: 9. CDR3 DNA sequence: TGCAGCGTGGCGGGCCAGGGGGTTTCCTACGAGCAGTACTTC. Translating gives CSVAGQGVSYEQYF.

This clonotype showed up many times. The chain employs TRBV20-1 and TRBJ2-1; D is possibly TRBD2 (5 bases). CDR1 DFQATT and CDR2 SNEGSKA come from the germline V gene (reference sequence). Deletions cut 7 bases from V and 0 bases from J, with 13 bases between. CDR3 length equals 14 residues. CDR3 nucleotide sequence: TGCAGTGGACTAACCCAGAGCTCCTACAATGAGCAGTTCTTC. Translated: CSGLTQSSYNEQFF.

This chain uses TRBV7-3 with TRBJ2-3, with D unclear. Trimming pared 5 bases from V and 0 bases from J, leaving 6 bases between. The CDR3 runs 13 residues. Germline assignment: CDR1 SGHTA and CDR2 FQGTGA. The CDR3 protein is CASSRSSTDTQYF. The CDR3 bases are TGTGCCAGCAGCCGCTCTAGCACAGATACGCAGTATTTT.

This clonotype appeared a few times. The chain links TRBV20-1 to TRBJ1-6; D may be TRBD1 (6 bases). The germline CDR1 and CDR2 sequences are DFQATT and SNEGSKA (reference sequence). The CDR3 loop spans 14 amino acids. The V and J ends lost 1 base and 4 bases respectively, with 8 bases between them. CDR3 sequence (DNA): TGCAGTGCTAGAGCGCAGGGGTATAATTCACCCCTCCACTTT. This gives the protein CSARAQGYNSPLHF.

This clonotype was seen more than once but under ten times. The V call is TRBV10-3, the J call TRBJ2-7; TRBD2 agrees at 8 bases. Trimming removed 4 bases from V and 3 bases from J; junction bases left unmatched: 11. The CDR3 sequence is 16 residues long. CDR1 is ENHRY, CDR2 SYGVKD, per germline. Here the CDR3 DNA reads TGTGCCATCAGTGTGAATTCACTAGCGGCCCTCTACGAGCAGTACTTC. Translating gives CAISVNSLAALYEQYF.